This TCR beta chain was retrieved from a study of PD-1 blockade in classical Hodgkin lymphoma. Findings and caveats of the study: Lower baseline TCR diversity marked trial partial responders and progressors. Repertoire differences have undefined causes, possibly disease activity or prior therapy. CD4+ TCR diversity, unlike CD8+, climbed significantly by C4D1.

Clones were read by immunoSEQ multiplex PCR, and TCRdb kept only the in-frame ones, dropping some. The sample has about 27,000 clones; around three quarters are singletons. The germline CDR1 and CDR2 sequences are KGHSH and LQKENI. The CDR3 spans 14 residues. With 2 bases clipped from V and 10 bases from J, the junction kept 2 bases outside the gene matches. There was relapse after autologous stem cell transplantation in every patient, and there was variation in brentuximab vedotin exposure. Thawed PBMCs were the source of CD4+ T cells, purified by magnetic negative selection. Best responses fell into complete response, partial response or progressive disease. A word on this clone: What it binds is not known.

The receptor comes from a human donor with classical Hodgkin lymphoma. The input for sequencing was CD4+ T cells from blood, taken at baseline. This chain connects TRBV18 to TRBJ1-6, with TRBD1 matching over 10 bases. The DNA for the CDR3 is TGTGCCAGCTCACCAAGGGACAGGGGATCACCCCTCCACTTT. Its protein is CASSPRDRGSPLHF. Drawing the rest from reference TRBV18 and TRBJ1-6, the complete variable domain is NAGVMQNPRHLVRRRGQEARLRCSPMKGHSHVYWYRQLPEEGLKFMVYLQKENIIDESGMPKERFSAEFPKEGPSILRIQQVVRGDSAAYFCASSPRDRGSPLHFGNGTRLTVT.